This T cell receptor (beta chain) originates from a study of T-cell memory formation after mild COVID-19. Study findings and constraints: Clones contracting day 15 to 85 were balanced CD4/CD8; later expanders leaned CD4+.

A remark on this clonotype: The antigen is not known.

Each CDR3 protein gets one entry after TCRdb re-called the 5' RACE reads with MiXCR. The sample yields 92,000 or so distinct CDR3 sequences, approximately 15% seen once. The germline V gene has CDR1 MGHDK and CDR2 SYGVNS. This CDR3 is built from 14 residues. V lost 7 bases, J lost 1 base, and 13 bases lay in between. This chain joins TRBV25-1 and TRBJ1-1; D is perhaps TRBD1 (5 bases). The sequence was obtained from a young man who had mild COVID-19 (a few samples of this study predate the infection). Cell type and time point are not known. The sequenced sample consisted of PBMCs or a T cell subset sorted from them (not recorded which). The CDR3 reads CASNTGLSNTEAFF. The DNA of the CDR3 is TGTGCCAGCAACACGGGACTCTCGAACACTGAAGCTTTCTTT.